These T cell receptor beta chains were read from a single sample in a study of T cells in Graves' hyperthyroidism and ophthalmopathy. Using its own MiXCR run on the multiplex PCR reads, TCRdb lists one record per CDR3 protein. The table records about 420,000 distinct CDR3 sequences, 15% to 19% of them present only once. Sequenced material: blood. These receptors originate from a woman between 18 and 29 years old with Graves' hyperthyroidism. Both conserved end residues are part of each CDR3. D genes are given only for firm matches. Some rows mark clone size as missing; the rest say once, few, many or name a class of expanded clone.

j_call	v_call	d_call	clone_size	cdr3_aa	cdr3_nt
TRBJ1-2	TRBV9	NA	few	CASSVAPGGVHTEGYTF	TGTGCCAGCAGCGTAGCCCCTGGGGGAGTCCATACTGAGGGCTACACCTTC
TRBJ2-7	TRBV7-8	NA	many	CASSSRLTSYEQYF	TGTGCCAGCAGCTCGAGATTGACCTCCTACGAGCAGTACTTC
TRBJ2-3	TRBV5-1	TRBD2	NA	CASQLREGIDTQYF	TGCGCCAGCCAGCTTAGGGAGGGTATAGATACGCAGTATTTT
TRBJ2-3	TRBV7-9	NA	NA	CASSFGAPPTDTQYF	TGTGCCAGCAGCTTCGGGGCCCCTCCCACAGATACGCAGTATTTT
TRBJ2-1	TRBV27	TRBD2	NA	CASSLGLAGVGPPNEQFF	TGTGCCAGCAGTTTAGGGCTAGCGGGAGTAGGTCCGCCCAATGAGCAGTTCTTC
TRBJ2-1	TRBV12-3/TRBV12-4	NA	many	CASSRTQYNEQFF	TGTGCCAGCAGTCGGACCCAGTACAATGAGCAGTTCTTC
TRBJ2-5	TRBV4-1	NA	many	CASSPWRLFQETQYF	TGCGCCAGCAGCCCATGGCGACTATTCCAAGAGACCCAGTACTTC
TRBJ1-3	TRBV6-2/TRBV6-3	NA	few	CASSLEHSGNTIYF	TGTGCCAGCAGTTTAGAGCACTCTGGAAACACCATATATTTT
TRBJ1-5	TRBV20-1	TRBD1	NA	CSATGQGPNQPQHF	TGCAGTGCTACAGGACAGGGCCCCAATCAGCCCCAGCATTTT
TRBJ1-3	TRBV4-2	NA	NA	CASSQERGKGQNTIYF	TGTGCCAGCAGCCAAGAGAGGGGCAAAGGGCAAAACACCATATATTTT
TRBJ1-5	TRBV20-1	NA	many	CSASFSANQPQHF	TGCAGTGCTAGTTTCTCCGCCAATCAGCCCCAGCATTTT
TRBJ1-5	TRBV4-1	NA	NA	CASRDGLYSNQPQHF	TGCGCCAGCCGCGATGGGTTATATAGCAATCAGCCCCAGCATTTT
TRBJ1-1	TRBV20-1	NA	NA	CSARRGWDTNTEAFF	TGCAGTGCTAGGAGGGGTTGGGATACTAACACTGAAGCTTTCTTT
TRBJ2-1	TRBV12-3/TRBV12-4	NA	NA	CASSFEGRSEQFF	TGTGCCAGCAGTTTTGAGGGACGGAGCGAGCAGTTCTTC
TRBJ2-5	TRBV24-1	NA	few	CATSALGRGQETQYF	TGTGCCACCAGTGCCCTCGGTAGGGGGCAAGAGACCCAGTACTTC
TRBJ2-1	TRBV5-1	NA	many	CASSPGPILAGSYNEQFF	TGCGCCAGCAGCCCCGGACCGATTCTAGCTGGTAGCTACAATGAGCAGTTCTTC
TRBJ2-2	TRBV20-1	NA	many	CSARAGDTGELFF	TGCAGTGCTAGGGCAGGGGATACCGGGGAGCTGTTTTTT
TRBJ1-5	TRBV12-3/TRBV12-4	NA	many	CASKVGTNQPQHF	TGTGCCAGCAAGGTAGGGACTAATCAGCCCCAGCATTTT
TRBJ2-7	TRBV28	TRBD2	many	CASSFSTGTYSGRDEQYF	TGTGCCAGCAGTTTTTCGACAGGAACTTATAGCGGGAGGGACGAGCAGTACTTC
TRBJ2-5	TRBV5-6	TRBD2	NA	CASSLGISGSRVETQYF	TGTGCCAGCAGCTTGGGAATTAGCGGGAGTCGGGTCGAGACCCAGTACTTC
TRBJ1-1	TRBV12-3/TRBV12-4	NA	many	CASSFRFWGAGHTEAFF	TGTGCCAGCAGTTTTAGATTTTGGGGGGCGGGACACACTGAAGCTTTCTTT
TRBJ2-1	TRBV7-3	NA	many	CASSPQQGTYNEQFF	TGTGCCAGCAGCCCCCAGCAGGGGACCTACAATGAGCAGTTCTTC
TRBJ2-5	TRBV12-3/TRBV12-4	TRBD1	NA	CASSSGTGGVGTQYF	TGTGCCAGCAGTTCCGGGACAGGGGGTGTAGGGACCCAGTACTTC
TRBJ2-2	TRBV7-7	NA	few	CAPGQSELFF	TGTGCTCCCGGACAGTCTGAGCTGTTTTTT
TRBJ2-3	TRBV20-1	TRBD2	many	CSAVLAGGSTDTQYF	TGCAGTGCCGTCCTAGCGGGTGGAAGCACAGATACGCAGTATTTT
TRBJ2-5	TRBV6-1	TRBD2	few	CASSEFISGGQETQYF	TGTGCCAGCAGTGAGTTCATTAGCGGGGGCCAAGAGACCCAGTACTTC
TRBJ1-2	TRBV19	NA	once	CASRVQASLYGYTF	TGTGCCAGTAGGGTTCAGGCCTCGCTCTATGGCTACACCTTC
TRBJ2-2	TRBV6-1	NA	few	CASMNAAGNTGELFF	TGTGCCAGCATGAACGCGGCGGGGAACACCGGGGAGCTGTTTTTT
TRBJ1-2	TRBV28	NA	many	CASATRGTARGWGYTF	TGTGCCAGCGCAACCCGTGGGACCGCTCGCGGTTGGGGCTACACCTTC
TRBJ2-5	TRBV13	NA	NA	CASSTRWRRNQETQYF	TGTGCCAGCAGCACGAGGTGGCGGAGGAACCAAGAGACCCAGTACTTC
TRBJ1-6	TRBV6-1	NA	many	CASSLGGKGSPLHF	TGTGCCAGCAGTTTGGGGGGTAAAGGTTCACCCCTCCACTTT
TRBJ2-3	TRBV2	NA	many	CASSKGAIPYTDTQYF	TGTGCCAGCAGTAAAGGTGCCATTCCATACACAGATACGCAGTATTTT
TRBJ2-7	TRBV4-1	NA	NA	CASRSQGSYEQYF	TGCGCCAGCAGGAGCCAAGGGTCCTACGAGCAGTACTTC
TRBJ1-4	TRBV4-1	TRBD1	NA	CASSRTGGSYEKLFF	TGCGCCAGCAGCCGAACAGGGGGATCCTATGAAAAACTGTTTTTT
TRBJ1-4	TRBV7-2	NA	many	CASSPQGGEKLFF	TGTGCCAGCAGCCCACAGGGCGGAGAAAAACTGTTTTTT
TRBJ1-6	TRBV4-3	NA	NA	CASSQGIGYHSPLHF	TGCGCCAGCAGCCAAGGCATAGGGTACCACTCACCCCTCCACTTT
TRBJ1-1	TRBV12-3/TRBV12-4	NA	many	CASSLSGVRNTEAFF	TGTGCCAGCAGTTTGTCGGGGGTGAGGAACACTGAAGCTTTCTTT
TRBJ1-1	TRBV12-3/TRBV12-4	TRBD1	many	CASRSGQGITEAFF	TGTGCCAGCAGATCGGGACAGGGCATCACTGAAGCTTTCTTT
TRBJ2-2	TRBV15	NA	NA	CATSSRPYTGERFF	TGTGCCACCAGCAGCCGACCATACACCGGGGAGCGGTTTTTT
TRBJ2-2	TRBV5-1	NA	many	CASSGRERAGELFF	TGCGCCAGCAGCGGAAGAGAGCGGGCCGGGGAGCTGTTTTTT
TRBJ2-3	TRBV5-1	TRBD1	many	CASSPGRTGGSDTQYF	TGCGCCAGCAGCCCCGGCCGGACAGGGGGCTCAGATACGCAGTATTTT
TRBJ2-1	TRBV19	NA	NA	CASSLELDRNEQFF	TGTGCCAGTTCCTTGGAACTAGACAGGAATGAGCAGTTCTTC
TRBJ2-1	TRBV10-3	TRBD2	NA	CAISERSGRSLSYNEQFF	TGTGCCATCAGTGAGAGAAGCGGGAGGTCCCTCTCCTACAATGAGCAGTTCTTC
TRBJ2-1	TRBV12-3/TRBV12-4	NA	many	CASSLFGGYNEQFF	TGTGCCAGCAGTTTATTCGGGGGTTACAATGAGCAGTTCTTC
TRBJ1-6	TRBV7-2	NA	many	CASSLPAGNSPLHF	TGTGCCAGCAGCCTTCCTGCAGGGAATTCACCCCTCCACTTT
TRBJ1-2	TRBV6-2/TRBV6-3	NA	NA	CASSLTPAVDGYTF	TGTGCCAGCAGTCTGACACCGGCGGTCGATGGCTACACCTTC
TRBJ2-1	TRBV11-1	NA	many	CASSLLRGQSNEQFF	TGTGCCAGCAGCTTATTGCGGGGTCAATCCAATGAGCAGTTCTTC
TRBJ1-5	TRBV27	NA	many	CASSFGIYSNQPQHF	TGTGCCAGCAGTTTCGGAATTTATAGCAATCAGCCCCAGCATTTT
TRBJ2-1	TRBV13	NA	few	CASSLIDEQFF	TGTGCCAGCAGCTTAATCGATGAGCAGTTCTTC
TRBJ2-5	TRBV29-1	TRBD2	few	CSVRGGSGETQYF	TGCAGCGTTAGGGGAGGGAGTGGAGAGACCCAGTACTTC
TRBJ2-1	TRBV18	NA	many	CASQIGPDRDEQFF	TGTGCCAGCCAGATTGGACCCGACCGGGATGAGCAGTTCTTC
TRBJ2-7	TRBV6-5	NA	few	CASSYGLSYEQYF	TGTGCCAGCAGTTACGGACTCTCCTACGAGCAGTACTTC
TRBJ2-5	TRBV28	TRBD2	NA	CASSLSGSGKETQYF	TGTGCCAGCAGTTTAAGCGGGAGCGGGAAGGAGACCCAGTACTTC
TRBJ2-1	TRBV19	NA	NA	CANKPSLGGLGNEQFF	TGTGCCAACAAGCCCTCGCTCGGGGGTTTAGGGAATGAGCAGTTCTTC
TRBJ2-7	TRBV5-5	NA	NA	CASSGTLGAYEQYF	TGTGCCAGCAGCGGAACTCTTGGGGCCTACGAGCAGTACTTC
TRBJ2-3	TRBV5-5	NA	NA	CASSGSRRLGTQYF	TGTGCCAGCAGCGGATCAAGACGTTTAGGTACGCAGTATTTT
TRBJ2-2	TRBV12-3/TRBV12-4	TRBD2	once	CASSPGGRPGELFF	TGTGCCAGCAGCCCGGGGGGGCGGCCCGGGGAGCTGTTTTTT